Below, 27 T cell receptor beta chains from the same sample are listed, as sequenced in a study of blood T cell repertoires in COVID-19. Sequencing used immunoSEQ multiplex PCR; TCRdb keeps in-frame clones, though not all of them. The sample consists of approximately 230,000 clones, around 90% of them appearing once. Material: PBMCs or T cells enriched from blood (not recorded which). These TCRs come from a woman under 30 who had recovered from COVID-19.

V gene TRBV2 combines with J gene TRBJ2-5, with no clear D. The germline gives CDR1 SNHLY, CDR2 FYNNEI. This CDR3 is built from 14 residues. V lost 1 base and J lost 2, with 8 bases in between. This CDR3 is CASSEGQNQETQYF. In DNA, the CDR3 is TGTGCCAGCAGTGAAGGTCAGAATCAAGAGACCCAGTACTTC.

The gene calls are TRBV19 and TRBJ1-2; 8 bases agree with TRBD1. The V gene end was trimmed by 3 bases and the J gene end by 1 base; junction bases not matched to a gene: 7. Germline V CDR1 and CDR2: LNHDA, SQIVND (reference sequence). The CDR3 runs 16 residues. The CDR3 DNA reads as TGTGCCAGTAGTATTGGCCCGACAGGGGTTAACTATGGCTACACCTTC. Protein product: CASSIGPTGVNYGYTF.

The V and J genes are TRBV27 and TRBJ1-2; tentative D call: TRBD1 (6 bases). The CDR3 contains 15 residues. CDR1 and CDR2 (germline): MNHEY, SMNVEV (reference sequence). Between the trimmed V and J ends, which lost 6 bases and 0 bases, there was a span of 14 bases. The CDR3 DNA sequence: TGTGCCAGCAGAAATACCGGACAGTCTAACTATGGCTACACCTTC. Translating it yields CASRNTGQSNYGYTF.

The chain links TRBV9 to TRBJ2-1; maybe TRBD1 (6 bases). This CDR3 contains 14 residues. Trimming removed 1 base from V and 5 bases from J, with 10 bases in between. Germline V lookup: CDR1 SGDLS, CDR2 YYNGEE. The chain's CDR3 is CASSVQGPDNEQFF. The DNA of the CDR3 is TGTGCCAGCAGCGTACAGGGGCCCGACAATGAGCAGTTCTTC.

The chain has TRBV2 and TRBJ1-2, with 7 bases matching TRBD1. This CDR3 is 13 amino acids long. After removal of 4 bases from V and 6 bases from J, the junction contained 5 bases not matched to a gene. Germline CDR1 SNHLY, CDR2 FYNNEI. CDR3 sequence (DNA): TGTGCCAGCAGTGGACAGGGCTTGGATGGCTACACCTTC. It codes for CASSGQGLDGYTF.

This clone was seen only once. V gene TRBV28 combines with J gene TRBJ2-5; maybe TRBD1 (6 bases). V lost 6 bases to trimming and J lost 4 bases, with 15 bases between them. Germline V gives CDR1 MDHEN, CDR2 SYDVKM. The CDR3 runs 14 residues. In DNA form, the CDR3 reads TGTGCCAGCAGATTCGACCAGGGGCTAGAGACCCAGTACTTC. Its translation: CASRFDQGLETQYF. Supplemented by reference TRBV28 and TRBJ2-5, the full variable domain reads DVKVTQSSRYLVKRTGEKVFLECVQDMDHENMFWYRQDPGLGLRLIYFSYDVKMKEKGDIPEGYSVSREKKERFSLILESASTNQTSMYLCASRFDQGLETQYFGPGTRLLVL.

A few counts support this clone. The genes are TRBV3-1 (or the pseudogene TRBV3-2) and TRBJ2-5; tentatively, D is TRBD2 (5 bases). Trimming took off 0 bases at V and 7 bases at J, with 9 bases between the two ends. Germline V lookup: CDR1 LGHDT, CDR2 YNNKEL (reference sequence). This CDR3 region has 13 residues. The CDR3 DNA follows: TGTGCCAGCAGCCAAGATACTAGAGGGACCCAGTACTTC. It is translated as CASSQDTRGTQYF.

The chain joins TRBV28 to TRBJ1-1; no definite D call. Germline V gene sequence: CDR1 MDHEN, CDR2 SYDVKM. The ends were cut back, 6 bases at V and 0 bases at J, with 8 bases in the middle. This CDR3 is 13 amino acids long. DNA for the CDR3: TGTGCCAGCAGGAGGTGGATGAACACTGAAGCTTTCTTT. Translation: CASRRWMNTEAFF.

The CDR3 nucleotides read TGTGCCAGCTCACCTAGGGACATAGATCAGCCCCAGCATTTT. Its translation is CASSPRDIDQPQHF. The J gene is TRBJ1-5, the V gene TRBV18, with a weak D call TRBD1 (6 bases). This CDR3 is 14 amino acids long. The germline V gene has CDR1 KGHSH and CDR2 LQKENI. V gave up 3 bases and J gave up 5 bases, with 11 bases separating them.

The chain is built from TRBV29-1 and TRBJ1-2; the D gene is possibly TRBD1 (6 bases). The V gene's germline CDR1 is SQVTM and CDR2 ANQGSEA. The CDR3 has 15 residues. The V gene lost 7 bases and the J gene lost 4 bases, with 22 bases spanning the gap. The CDR3 DNA follows: TGCAGCGCCAGGGGACCCGGCCACGAAACCTATGGCTACACCTTC. Amino acids: CSARGPGHETYGYTF.

The genes are TRBV18 and TRBJ1-5; TRBD1 matches at 7 bases. Germline V gene sequence: CDR1 KGHSH, CDR2 LQKENI. The CDR3 covers 15 residues. V shed 1 base, J shed 5 bases, and the junction held 5 bases outside the gene matches. This CDR3 reads CASSPQGAVDQPQHF. The CDR3 region has the DNA TGTGCCAGCTCACCACAGGGGGCGGTGGATCAGCCCCAGCATTTT.

This chain connects TRBV18 to TRBJ2-5; TRBD1 matches at 8 bases. V lost 8 bases to trimming and J lost 4 bases; unmatched junction nucleotides: 6. Per the germline V gene, CDR1 is KGHSH and CDR2 is LQKENI. The CDR3 loop spans 13 amino acids. The DNA of the CDR3 is TGTGCCAGCACAGGACAGGGTGCAGAGACCCAGTACTTC. Its translation is CASTGQGAETQYF.

V usage is TRBV29-1 and J usage is TRBJ2-2; TRBD2 matches at 7 bases. The germline CDR1 and CDR2 sequences are SQVTM and ANQGSEA. The CDR3 consists of 13 residues. V lost 8 bases, J lost 1 base, and 4 bases stayed unmatched. The CDR3 protein is CSIGTMNTGELFF. CDR3 sequence (DNA): TGCAGCATTGGGACTATGAACACCGGGGAGCTGTTTTTT.

The chain joins TRBV6-5 to TRBJ1-2; 9 bases are shared with TRBD1. CDR1 is MNHEY and CDR2 is SVGAGI in the germline V gene. This CDR3 has 13 residues. V was pared by 3 bases and J by 8 bases, with 4 bases of the junction left unmatched. This CDR3 reads CASSYGTGFGYTF. Written as DNA, the CDR3 is TGTGCCAGCAGTTATGGGACAGGGTTCGGCTACACCTTC.

The rearrangement uses TRBV5-6 and TRBJ2-1, with 11 bases matching TRBD2. V lost 1 base, J lost 3 bases, and 9 bases stayed unmatched. CDR1 SGHDT and CDR2 YYEEEE come from the germline V gene. CDR3 length: 18 residues. The CDR3 DNA sequence: TGTGCCAGCAGCTTGTTAGCGGGAGGGCCTGAGTACTACAATGAGCAGTTCTTC. This sequence encodes CASSLLAGGPEYYNEQFF.

The rearrangement joins TRBV9 to TRBJ1-2; TRBD1 is a possible D gene (6 bases). CDR3 length equals 15 residues. Trimming stripped 4 bases from V and 4 bases from J, with 17 bases between. The V gene's germline CDR1 is SGDLS and CDR2 YYNGEE. CDR3 loop: CASSPPGAFRYGYTF. The DNA of the CDR3 is TGTGCCAGCAGCCCTCCAGGGGCGTTCCGCTATGGCTACACCTTC. Using reference TRBV9 and TRBJ1-2 for the parts outside the CDR3, the full variable domain is DSGVTQTPKHLITATGQRVTLRCSPRSGDLSVYWYQQSLDQGLQFLIQYYNGEERAKGNILERFSAQQFPDLHSELNLSSLELGDSALYFCASSPPGAFRYGYTFGSGTRLTVV.

The chain uses TRBV27 and TRBJ2-3, with TRBD1 matching 8 bases. V dropped 7 bases and J dropped 12; count of bases not matched to a gene: 18. CDR1 MNHEY and CDR2 SMNVEV come from the germline V gene (reference sequence). This CDR3 has 15 residues. Written as DNA, the CDR3 is TGTGCCAGCAAAACTATCCGGGACAGGTCCCGAGGCCAGTATTTT. This translates into CASKTIRDRSRGQYF.

The chain combines TRBV6-5 with TRBJ1-1; D unclear. This CDR3 has 14 amino acids. Trimming stripped 5 bases from V and 0 bases from J, with 10 bases between. In germline, CDR1 is MNHEY, CDR2 SVGAGI. CDR3 amino acids: CASSPEVLNTEAFF. The CDR3 nucleotides read TGTGCCAGCAGTCCCGAGGTGTTGAACACTGAAGCTTTCTTT.

The chain links TRBV4-3 to TRBJ2-1; a weak D match, TRBD2 (6 bases). Germline assignment: CDR1 LGHNA and CDR2 YSLEER. V gave up 0 bases and J gave up 7 bases, with 16 bases separating them. The CDR3 totals 16 residues. CDR3 DNA: TGCGCCAGCAGCCAAGATCTGTCGCAGGGAGGTAATGAGCAGTTCTTC. Amino acids: CASSQDLSQGGNEQFF.

Written as DNA, the CDR3 is TGTGCCAGCAGTACTAGGACAGGGTATTTCTACGAGCAGTACTTC. Protein: CASSTRTGYFYEQYF. The V call is TRBV27, the J call TRBJ2-7; 8 positions agree with TRBD1. J was trimmed by 3 bases and V by 5 bases; bases with no gene match: 9. The germline V gene encodes CDR1 MNHEY and CDR2 SMNVEV (reference sequence). The CDR3 runs 15 residues.

The V and J genes are TRBV27 and TRBJ2-7; possibly TRBD2 for D (6 bases). V was clipped by 5 bases and J by 2 bases, with 13 bases between them. The CDR3 is 14 residues long. Per germline, CDR1 MNHEY and CDR2 SMNVEV (reference sequence). The CDR3 protein is CASSLTLATYEQYF. The CDR3 DNA is TGTGCCAGCAGTCTCACTCTAGCGACCTACGAGCAGTACTTC.

The chain joins TRBV7-2 to TRBJ2-2; D unclear. Germline V gene lookup returns CDR1 SGHTA and CDR2 FQGNSA. The CDR3 has 14 residues. V lost 3 bases and J lost 6, with 11 bases in between. CDR3 protein: CASSLRRLAGELFF. CDR3 coding DNA: TGTGCCAGCAGCTTGAGGCGTCTGGCCGGGGAGCTGTTTTTT. The entire variable domain, with the rest obtained from reference TRBV7-2 and TRBJ2-2, is as follows: GAGVSQSPSNKVTEKGKDVELRCDPISGHTALYWYRQSLGQGLEFLIYFQGNSAPDKSGLPSDRFSAERTGGSVSTLTIQRTQQEDSAVYLCASSLRRLAGELFFGEGSRLTVL.

V is TRBV5-4 and J is TRBJ1-4, with 9 bases aligning to TRBD1. This CDR3 has 15 amino acids. V lost 1 base and J lost 6; bases outside the gene matches: 4. The germline CDR1 and CDR2 sequences are SGHNT and YYREEE (reference sequence). The CDR3 nucleotides read TGTGCCAGCAGCTTGAGGACAGGGGAGGATGAAAAACTGTTTTTT. Translated, it gives CASSLRTGEDEKLFF.

J is TRBJ2-1 and V is TRBV19, with D unclear. Trimming shortened V by 9 bases and J by 5 bases, and 8 bases separated the two germline ends. Germline loops: CDR1 LNHDA, CDR2 SQIVND (reference sequence). The CDR3 sequence is 11 residues long. The CDR3 nucleotides are TGTGCCAGCAACACGAACAATGAGCAGTTCTTC. Amino acid sequence: CASNTNNEQFF.

The chain is built from TRBV19 and TRBJ2-7; D is ambiguous. This CDR3 is built from 13 residues. V shed 3 bases and J shed 0 bases, with 6 bases lying between them. Germline values: CDR1 LNHDA, CDR2 SQIVND (reference sequence). The CDR3 DNA reads TGTGCCAGTAGTATTTCCTTCTCCTACGAGCAGTACTTC. It encodes CASSISFSYEQYF.

The V gene is TRBV28, the J gene TRBJ2-7, with TRBD2 matching over 8 bases. CDR3 size: 14 residues. Losses at the gene ends were 7 bases for V and 8 bases for J; bases not matched to a gene: 13. Germline CDR1 MDHEN, CDR2 SYDVKM. CDR3 nucleotides: TGTGCCAGCAATCGAGACCTTAGCGGGACTCAGCAGTACTTC. Translated, it gives CASNRDLSGTQQYF.

The CDR3 nucleotides read TGTGCCAGCAGTTTGAAGGGGTACTACACCTTC. This translates into CASSLKGYYTF. The rearrangement joins TRBV28 to TRBJ1-2, with D maybe TRBD1 (5 bases). The germline CDR1 and CDR2 sequences are MDHEN and SYDVKM. V lost 3 bases to trimming and J lost 10 bases, with 9 bases between them. The CDR3 extends over 11 amino acids.